This T cell receptor beta chain came from a study of cytomegalovirus exposure and HLA in healthy donors. Use of 60 Vbeta and 13 Jbeta primers characterized the PCR. Sequencing used immunoSEQ multiplex PCR; TCRdb keeps in-frame clones, though not all of them. The repertoire has about 190,000 clones, 82% of them found once; the top ten carry roughly 0.8%. Nominal health characterized the donors when sampled, though unrecorded immune exposures were likely. From germline, CDR1 is LNHDA and CDR2 SQIVND (reference sequence). The CDR3 has 14 amino acids. V lost 6 bases and J lost 6; bases outside the gene matches: 8.

The sequence was obtained from a woman between 18 and 29 years old in good health and CMV-seronegative. The chain recombines TRBV19 with TRBJ2-7; 10 bases are a match to TRBD1. Sample: PBMCs. CDR3 DNA: TGTGCCAGTAGCTCGACAGGGGGCTTCGGCGAGCAGTACTTC. It specifies CASSSTGGFGEQYF.